The source of this T cell receptor (beta chain) is a study of blood T cell repertoires in COVID-19. Overall study: Collection of acute and convalescent COVID-19 samples took place in the United States, Italy and Spain. T cells, B-cell-depleted T cells, or PBMCs supplied cDNA or gDNA.

Study processing details: From reference gene primer amplification, estimates of nucleated cell counts were derived. TCRdb's copy holds only in-frame clones and misses some; the assay was immunoSEQ multiplex PCR. V and J calls and clone size are those listed in that table; D and trimming were worked out from the DNA. The sample consists of approximately 100,000 clones, approximately 84% of them appearing once. V gave up 5 bases and J gave up 1 base, with 6 bases separating them. The germline V gene encodes CDR1 ENHRY and CDR2 SYGVKD. The CDR3 contains 12 residues. The J gene is TRBJ2-7, the V gene TRBV10-3, with a possible D match to TRBD1 (5 bases). This TCR was recovered from a man in his sixties with acute or convalescent COVID-19. Sequencing was carried out using peripheral blood. CDR3 region: CAISRQSYEQYF. The CDR3 coding sequence is TGTGCCATCAGTCGACAGTCCTACGAGCAGTACTTC.